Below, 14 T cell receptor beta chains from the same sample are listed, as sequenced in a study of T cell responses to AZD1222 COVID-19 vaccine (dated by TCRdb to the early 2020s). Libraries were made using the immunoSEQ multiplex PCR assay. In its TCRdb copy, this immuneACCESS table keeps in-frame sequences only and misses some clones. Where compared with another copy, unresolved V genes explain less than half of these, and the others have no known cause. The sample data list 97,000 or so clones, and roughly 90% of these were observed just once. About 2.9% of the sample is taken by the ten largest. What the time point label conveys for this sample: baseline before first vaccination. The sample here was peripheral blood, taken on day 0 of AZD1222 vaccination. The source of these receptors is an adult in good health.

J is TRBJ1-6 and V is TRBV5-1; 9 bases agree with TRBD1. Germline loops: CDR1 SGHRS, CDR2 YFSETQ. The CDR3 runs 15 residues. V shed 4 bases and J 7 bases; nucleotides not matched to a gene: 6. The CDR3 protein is CASSTRQGGNSPLHF. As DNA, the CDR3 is TGCGCCAGCAGCACCCGACAGGGGGGGAATTCACCCCTCCACTTT.

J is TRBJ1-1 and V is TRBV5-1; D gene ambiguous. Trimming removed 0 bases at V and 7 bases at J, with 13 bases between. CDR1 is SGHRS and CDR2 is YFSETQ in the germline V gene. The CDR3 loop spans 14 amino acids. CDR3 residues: CASSLAVTDNEAFF. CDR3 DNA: TGCGCCAGCAGCTTGGCTGTTACAGACAATGAAGCTTTCTTT.

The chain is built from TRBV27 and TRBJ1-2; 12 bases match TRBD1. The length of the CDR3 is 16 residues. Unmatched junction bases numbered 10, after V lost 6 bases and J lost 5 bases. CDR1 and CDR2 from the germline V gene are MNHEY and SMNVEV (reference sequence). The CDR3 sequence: CASRITGTGGFYGYTF. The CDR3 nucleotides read TGTGCCAGCAGAATTACTGGGACAGGGGGCTTTTATGGCTACACCTTC.

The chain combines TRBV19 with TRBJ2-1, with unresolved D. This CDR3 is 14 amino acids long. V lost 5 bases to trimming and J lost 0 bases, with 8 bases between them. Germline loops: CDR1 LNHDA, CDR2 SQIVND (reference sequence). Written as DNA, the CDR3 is TGTGCCAGTAGTTCACCGGGCTCCTACAATGAGCAGTTCTTC. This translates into CASSSPGSYNEQFF.

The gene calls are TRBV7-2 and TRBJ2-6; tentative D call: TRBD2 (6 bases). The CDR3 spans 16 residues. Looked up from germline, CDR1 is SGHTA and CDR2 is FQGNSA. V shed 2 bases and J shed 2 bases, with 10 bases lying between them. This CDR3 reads CASSLFGGAGANVLTF. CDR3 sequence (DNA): TGTGCCAGCAGCTTATTCGGGGGAGCTGGGGCCAACGTCCTGACTTTC.

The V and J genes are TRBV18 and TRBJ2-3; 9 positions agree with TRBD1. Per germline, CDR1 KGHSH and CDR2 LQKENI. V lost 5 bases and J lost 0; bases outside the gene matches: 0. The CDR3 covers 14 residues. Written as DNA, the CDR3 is TGTGCCAGCTCAGGACAGGGGAGCACAGATACGCAGTATTTT. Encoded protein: CASSGQGSTDTQYF.

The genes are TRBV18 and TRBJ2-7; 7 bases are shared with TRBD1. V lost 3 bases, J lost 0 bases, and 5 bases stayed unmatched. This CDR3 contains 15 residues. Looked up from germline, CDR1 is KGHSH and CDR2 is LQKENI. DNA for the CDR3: TGTGCCAGCTCACCGACAGGGAGAAGCTCCTACGAGCAGTACTTC. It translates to CASSPTGRSSYEQYF.

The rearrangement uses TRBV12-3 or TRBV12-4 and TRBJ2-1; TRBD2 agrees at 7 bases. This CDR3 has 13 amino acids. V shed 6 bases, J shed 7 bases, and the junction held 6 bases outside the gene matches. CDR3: CASRSSGRNEQFF. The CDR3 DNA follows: TGTGCCAGCAGGTCTAGCGGACGTAATGAGCAGTTCTTC.

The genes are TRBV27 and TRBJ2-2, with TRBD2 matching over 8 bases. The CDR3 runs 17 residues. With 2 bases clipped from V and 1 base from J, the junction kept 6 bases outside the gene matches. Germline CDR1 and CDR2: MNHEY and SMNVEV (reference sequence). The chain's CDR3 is CASSLLAGGVNTGELFF. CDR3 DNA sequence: TGTGCCAGCAGTTTACTAGCGGGTGGCGTGAACACCGGGGAGCTGTTTTTT.

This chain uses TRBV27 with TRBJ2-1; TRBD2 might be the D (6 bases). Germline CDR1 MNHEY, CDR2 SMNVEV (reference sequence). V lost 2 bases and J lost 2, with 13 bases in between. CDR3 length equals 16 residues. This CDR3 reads CASSLRASVAYNEQFF. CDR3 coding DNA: TGTGCCAGCAGTTTACGGGCTAGCGTCGCCTACAATGAGCAGTTCTTC.

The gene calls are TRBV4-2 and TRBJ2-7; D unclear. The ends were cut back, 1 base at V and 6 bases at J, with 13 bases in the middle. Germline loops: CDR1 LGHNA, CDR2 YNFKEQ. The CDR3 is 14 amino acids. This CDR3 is CASSQASTAAEQYF. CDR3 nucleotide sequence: TGTGCCAGCAGCCAAGCTTCCACCGCTGCCGAGCAGTACTTC.

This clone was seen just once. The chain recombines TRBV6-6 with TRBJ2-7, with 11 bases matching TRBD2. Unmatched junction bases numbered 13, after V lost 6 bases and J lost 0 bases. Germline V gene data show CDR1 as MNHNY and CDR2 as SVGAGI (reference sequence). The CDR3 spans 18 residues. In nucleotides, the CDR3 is TGTGCCAGCAGCCGACTAGCGGGAACCCTCATCGACTCCTACGAGCAGTACTTC. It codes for CASSRLAGTLIDSYEQYF.

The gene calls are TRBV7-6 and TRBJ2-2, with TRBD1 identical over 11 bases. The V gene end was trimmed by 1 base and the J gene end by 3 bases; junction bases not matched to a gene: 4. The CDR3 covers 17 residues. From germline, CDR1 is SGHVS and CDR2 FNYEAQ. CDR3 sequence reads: CASSLGTGGYDTGELFF. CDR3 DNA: TGTGCCAGCAGCTTAGGGACAGGGGGCTACGACACCGGGGAGCTGTTTTTT.

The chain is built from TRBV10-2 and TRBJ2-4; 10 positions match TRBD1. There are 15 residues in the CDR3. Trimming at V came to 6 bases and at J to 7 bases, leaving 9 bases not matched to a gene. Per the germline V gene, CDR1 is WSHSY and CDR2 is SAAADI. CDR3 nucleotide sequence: TGCGCCAGCAGACCCGGGACAGGGGTGAGGAACATTCAGTACTTC. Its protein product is CASRPGTGVRNIQYF.